The 14 T cell receptor beta chains listed next were all sequenced from one sample in a study of shared clonotypes between healthy human individuals. Generated by immunoSEQ multiplex PCR, the TCRdb table keeps only in-frame clones and is missing some. The table includes approximately 640,000 clones, about two thirds detected once. Sequencing was carried out using memory CD4+ T cells sorted from blood. This sample's subset: CD45RA-negative fraction. These receptor sequences come from a woman aged 30 to 39 in good health.

The rearrangement links TRBV28 to TRBJ2-5; TRBD2 aligns across 10 bases. The DNA end favors TRBJ2-7, so the J call may be wrong. The CDR3 covers 15 residues. Germline lookup yields CDR1 MDHEN and CDR2 SYDVKM. CDR3 protein: CASSTPGTSDYEQYF. CDR3 nucleotide sequence: TGTGCCAGCAGTACCCCCGGGACTAGCGACTACGAGCAGTACTTC.

The V and J genes are TRBV27 and TRBJ2-1; possible D gene TRBD2, 6 bases. The length of the CDR3 is 14 residues. Trimming stripped 7 bases from V and 12 bases from J, with 22 bases between. Germline CDR1 MNHEY, CDR2 SMNVEV (reference sequence). DNA of the CDR3: TGTGCCAGCAATTCCTACGGGACTCCCGAGGGGCAGTTCTTC. Protein: CASNSYGTPEGQFF.

This chain joins TRBV7-9 and TRBJ2-3; D perhaps matches TRBD1 (8 bases). Germline lookup yields CDR1 SEHNR and CDR2 FQNEAQ (reference sequence). The CDR3 is 19 amino acids. V lost 1 base to trimming and J lost 6 bases, with 26 bases between them. In DNA form, the CDR3 reads TGTGCCAGCAGCTTAGGTCGCGGCGGGAGTTTTCAGGGGGCGGATACGCAGTATTTT. Translated, it gives CASSLGRGGSFQGADTQYF.

The chain combines TRBV19 with TRBJ1-5; the match to TRBD1 covers 11 bases. With V trimmed by 4 bases and J by 5 bases, 13 bases remained unmatched. The germline CDR1 and CDR2 sequences are LNHDA and SQIVND (reference sequence). This CDR3 is built from 18 residues. CDR3 coding DNA: TGTGCCAGTAGTAGCAAGGCGGACAGGGGGCATTGGGATCAGCCCCAGCATTTT. Its translation is CASSSKADRGHWDQPQHF.

The V gene is TRBV19, the J gene TRBJ1-5; TRBD1 is a possible D gene (6 bases). Trimming stripped 6 bases from V and 6 bases from J, with 12 bases between. This CDR3 is built from 13 residues. Germline CDR1 is LNHDA and CDR2 is SQIVND (reference sequence). The CDR3 sequence is CASRGTYVQPQHF. In DNA form, the CDR3 reads TGTGCCAGTAGAGGGACATACGTTCAGCCCCAGCATTTT.

The V and J genes are TRBV7-8 and TRBJ2-3; 14 nucleotides match TRBD2. The V gene's germline CDR1 is SGHVS and CDR2 FQNEAQ. The CDR3 contains 17 residues. Trimming cost V 7 bases and J 5 bases; bases outside gene matches: 11. CDR3 in amino acids: CASIPRGLAGVEDTQYF. In DNA form, the CDR3 reads TGTGCCAGCATTCCCCGGGGACTAGCGGGAGTGGAAGATACGCAGTATTTT.

This clone was counted only a few times. The rearrangement joins TRBV5-1 to TRBJ1-1; D call uncertain. V was clipped by 2 bases and J by 1 base, with 15 bases between them. The germline CDR1 and CDR2 sequences are SGHRS and YFSETQ. This CDR3 is 16 amino acids long. CDR3 loop: CASSFPSGRANTEAFF. The DNA for the CDR3 is TGCGCCAGCAGCTTTCCATCCGGGCGGGCGAACACTGAAGCTTTCTTT.

The rearrangement joins TRBV19 to TRBJ2-1, with a tentative D call TRBD1 (5 bases). The CDR3 length is 16 residues. CDR1 and CDR2 (germline): LNHDA, SQIVND (reference sequence). Between the trimmed V and J ends, which lost 4 bases and 5 bases, there was a span of 18 bases. CDR3 protein: CASSTIRQFIHNEQFF. CDR3 sequence (DNA): TGTGCCAGTAGTACTATCCGACAGTTTATCCACAATGAGCAGTTCTTC.

This clone was seen at least ten times. This chain links TRBV10-2 with TRBJ2-7, with D hard to call. CDR3 length: 12 residues. The germline CDR1 and CDR2 sequences are WSHSY and SAAADI. V shed 4 bases and J shed 6 bases, with 10 bases lying between them. CDR3 region: CASSALATEQYF. The CDR3 nucleotides are TGCGCCAGCAGTGCTTTAGCCACCGAGCAGTACTTC.

In DNA, the CDR3 is TGTGCCAGTAGTATAGCCGGCAGACAGAACTATGGCTACACCTTC. It is translated as CASSIAGRQNYGYTF. The chain recombines TRBV19 with TRBJ1-2, with a weak D call TRBD1 (5 bases). Per germline, CDR1 LNHDA and CDR2 SQIVND (reference sequence). V lost 1 base and J lost 2, with 11 bases in between. The CDR3 covers 15 residues.

This clone was observed a handful of times. CDR3 nucleotides: TGTGCCACCAGCAGACCTAGCACAGATACGCAGTATTTT. It translates to CATSRPSTDTQYF. The chain links TRBV15 to TRBJ2-3, with D hard to call. Germline assignment: CDR1 LNHNV and CDR2 YYDKDF (reference sequence). The CDR3 consists of 13 residues. Trimming left V 2 bases short and J 0 bases short, with 3 bases between.

The sample holds a few counts of this clone. The chain joins TRBV7-9 to TRBJ2-7; D not certain. CDR1 is SEHNR, CDR2 FQNEAQ, per germline (reference sequence). Between the trimmed V and J ends, which lost 1 base and 0 bases, there was a span of 16 bases. There are 17 residues in the CDR3. CDR3 coding DNA: TGTGCCAGCAGCTTAGAGTTAGACTCAGAACTCTCCTACGAGCAGTACTTC. This codes for CASSLELDSELSYEQYF.

The CDR3 reads CASSLAVVDGGEQYF. The CDR3 region has the DNA TGCGCCAGCAGCTTGGCCGTCGTTGACGGAGGCGAGCAGTACTTC. This chain links TRBV5-1 with TRBJ2-7; D possibly corresponds to TRBD2 (5 bases). V shed 0 bases and J shed 6 bases, with 16 bases lying between them. The germline CDR1 and CDR2 sequences are SGHRS and YFSETQ. This CDR3 is 15 amino acids long.

This clone was detected a few times. V and J are TRBV7-9 and TRBJ1-1; possibly TRBD1 for D (5 bases). CDR1 and CDR2 (germline): SEHNR, FQNEAQ (reference sequence). This CDR3 spans 15 amino acids. Trimming took 3 bases from V and 2 from J, leaving 13 bases between them. The CDR3 spells CASSFIQGSNTEAFF. The CDR3 bases are TGTGCCAGCAGCTTTATCCAGGGTTCTAACACTGAAGCTTTCTTT.